Here is one T cell receptor beta chain with its context. Its antigen is currently unknown. Repertoires were generated with immunoSEQ multiplex PCR, while TCRdb's copy carries only in-frame clones and drops some. In the table there are about 84,000 clones, just over 85% of which are singletons. This record comes from a study of T cell responses to AZD1222 COVID-19 vaccine. Study outcomes and limitations: A reported finding is that nearly half of spike-specific TCRs target unmutated variant regions. Just a handful of AZD1222 recipients tested seropositive at baseline.

CDR1 and CDR2 (germline): LNHDA, SQIVND (reference sequence). This CDR3 spans 17 amino acids. V lost 6 bases, J lost 0 bases, and 20 bases lay in between. The sample was peripheral blood, taken 28 days after the second AZD1222 dose. This chain links TRBV19 with TRBJ1-1; D may be TRBD1 (6 bases). This receptor was taken from an adult who received the AZD1222 COVID-19 vaccine. CDR3 in DNA: TGTGCCAGTAGGGTGACAGGTCGCAAAATCATGAACACTGAAGCTTTCTTT. It specifies CASRVTGRKIMNTEAFF.